This entry features one TCR beta chain sequence. Its antigen is undetermined. This specimen belongs to a study of OX40 agonist ivuxolimab in advanced cancers. V was pared by 5 bases and J by 6 bases, with 12 bases between. This CDR3 has 13 amino acids. Germline loops: CDR1 SGHTA, CDR2 FQGNSA. Only in-frame clones appear in the TCRdb table, and some are missing; sequencing was by immunoSEQ multiplex PCR. The repertoire holds about 150,000 clones, around 94% seen once, with about 0.3% in the top ten. The study, taken as a whole, reports: At 0.1 to 3.0 mg/kg, clonal expansion of CD4+ and CD8+ blood T cells had occurred by week 6.

The input for sequencing was CD4+ or CD8+ T cells sorted from blood, taken in a trial of the OX40 agonist ivuxolimab. The rearrangement links TRBV7-2 to TRBJ2-3; D not certain. The clonotype originates from an adult with an advanced solid tumor such as melanoma, head and neck, liver or kidney cancer. The chain's CDR3 is CASSPSSWDTQYF. Written as DNA, the CDR3 is TGTGCCAGCAGCCCTTCTTCCTGGGATACGCAGTATTTT. The full variable domain, completed using reference TRBV7-2 and TRBJ2-3, is GAGVSQSPSNKVTEKGKDVELRCDPISGHTALYWYRQSLGQGLEFLIYFQGNSAPDKSGLPSDRFSAERTGGSVSTLTIQRTQQEDSAVYLCASSPSSWDTQYFGPGTRLTVL.